Following are 7 T cell receptor beta chains from one sample sequenced in a study of blood T cell repertoires in COVID-19. Using immunoSEQ multiplex PCR, the repertoire was profiled, and TCRdb retains in-frame clones only, with some absent. The data hold approximately 320,000 clones, with roughly 86% observed a single time. The sample taken for sequencing was PBMCs or T cells enriched from blood (not recorded which). Receptors originate from a woman under 30 who had recovered from COVID-19.

The J gene is TRBJ1-1, the V gene TRBV15; D is perhaps TRBD1 (6 bases). There are 16 residues in the CDR3. The germline CDR1 and CDR2 sequences are LNHNV and YYDKDF (reference sequence). The V end lost 3 bases, the J end lost 1 base, and 15 bases lay between the germline ends. CDR3 DNA: TGTGCCACCAGCAGCCCGGGACAACCGAGGAACACTGAAGCTTTCTTT. Its translation is CATSSPGQPRNTEAFF. Supplemented by reference TRBV15 and TRBJ1-1, the full variable domain reads DAMVIQNPRYQVTQFGKPVTLSCSQTLNHNVMYWYQQKSSQAPKLLFHYYDKDFNNEADTPDNFQSRRPNTSFCFLDIRSPGLGDTAMYLCATSSPGQPRNTEAFFGQGTRLTVV.

This clone was recorded once. The chain carries TRBV5-1 and TRBJ1-1, with 9 bases aligning to TRBD1. This CDR3 comprises 15 residues. J gave up 4 bases and V 2 bases, and 6 bases lay outside the gene matches. Germline V gene lookup returns CDR1 SGHRS and CDR2 YFSETQ. CDR3: CASSFTGGASTEAFF. For the CDR3, the DNA is TGCGCCAGCAGCTTCACAGGGGGCGCGAGCACTGAAGCTTTCTTT.

The rearrangement joins TRBV5-1 to TRBJ1-2, with 7 bases fitting TRBD1. J gave up 8 bases and V 3 bases, and 10 bases lay outside the gene matches. The germline gives CDR1 SGHRS, CDR2 YFSETQ. CDR3 length: 14 amino acids. The CDR3 spells CASSSGGRGDGYTF. The CDR3 DNA reads TGCGCCAGCAGCTCGGGTGGCAGGGGGGACGGCTACACCTTC.

The chain links TRBV4-3 to TRBJ2-7; 11 bases align to TRBD1. CDR1 and CDR2 from the germline V gene are LGHNA and YSLEER. CDR3 length equals 15 residues. Trimming at V came to 2 bases and at J to 5 bases, leaving 5 bases not matched to a gene. The chain's CDR3 is CASSQRTGGFHEQYF. CDR3 coding DNA: TGCGCCAGCAGCCAAAGGACAGGGGGCTTCCACGAGCAGTACTTC.

This rearrangement joins TRBV9 to TRBJ1-2, with unresolved D. V shed 4 bases and J shed 3 bases, with 16 bases lying between them. The CDR3 is 15 residues long. Germline V gene data show CDR1 as SGDLS and CDR2 as YYNGEE. The chain's CDR3 is CASSPNLNADYGYTF. The CDR3 nucleotides are TGTGCCAGCAGCCCTAATTTAAATGCTGACTATGGCTACACCTTC.

The table lists this clone with a count of one. The chain couples TRBV12-3 or TRBV12-4 to TRBJ1-6; D unclear. Trimming removed 3 bases at V and 8 bases at J, with 8 bases between. The CDR3 consists of 13 residues. The CDR3 loop reads CASSLIADSPLHF. For the CDR3, the DNA is TGTGCCAGCAGTTTGATAGCGGATTCACCCCTCCACTTT.

This chain connects TRBV27 to TRBJ2-1; 10 bases are shared with TRBD2. Germline V gene data show CDR1 as MNHEY and CDR2 as SMNVEV (reference sequence). V lost 0 bases, J lost 3 bases, and 2 bases stayed unmatched. The CDR3 totals 16 residues. The CDR3 reads CASSLSAGGVYNEQFF. The CDR3 DNA sequence: TGTGCCAGCAGTTTATCAGCGGGAGGGGTCTACAATGAGCAGTTCTTC.